One sample yielded the 10 T cell receptor beta chains listed below, sequenced in a study of T cells in Graves' hyperthyroidism and ophthalmopathy (dated by TCRdb to between 2018 and 2021). Library prep was done by multiplex PCR. These reads were obtained on an Illumina HiSeq 2000. The TCR beta CDR3 regions were amplified from RNA transcripts. For the first round of RT-PCR on the TCR CDR3, the HTBI primer set was used together with the Qiagen OneStep RT-PCR kit. TCRdb handled the public reads itself, with Q25 trimming in fastp and clone calling in MiXCR, and kept productive beta chains. Rows are unified per CDR3 protein, each entry keeping the most common DNA and genes. Recorded for this sample are roughly 570,000 distinct CDR3 sequences; roughly 46% of them occurred a single time. Around a fifth of the sample comes from the top ten. The sequenced sample was peripheral blood or thyroid tissue (not recorded which). These receptors originate from an adult woman with Graves' disease, either hyperthyroidism or ophthalmopathy (not recorded which).

The V call is TRBV20-1, the J call TRBJ2-5; no firm D call. The end of the DNA fits TRBJ2-1 better, so the J call may be wrong. In germline, CDR1 is DFQATT, CDR2 SNEGSKA (reference sequence). The CDR3 length is 15 residues. CDR3 DNA: TGCAGTGCTAGCCCTGAAGGCCATGATTACAATGAGCAGTTCTTC. It codes for CSASPEGHDYNEQFF.

This chain joins TRBV7-2 and TRBJ1-6, with TRBD1 matching over 8 bases. The CDR3 has 17 residues. Germline assignment: CDR1 SGHTA and CDR2 FQGNSA. The trim removed 1 base at V and 3 bases at J, leaving 5 bases unmatched. The CDR3 here is CASSLEGQVYYNSPLHF. The CDR3 region has the DNA TGTGCCAGCAGCTTAGAGGGACAGGTCTACTATAATTCACCCCTCCACTTT.

As concerns this clonotype: Possible read error: a much larger clone is one base away. The J gene is TRBJ2-7, the V gene TRBV6-5, with unresolved D. The CDR3 runs to 15 residues. Germline lookup yields CDR1 MNHEY and CDR2 SVGAGI. The CDR3 sequence: CAISFRLSGFNEQYF. The CDR3 nucleotides are TGTGCCATCAGTTTTCGCCTCTCAGGCTTCAACGAGCAGTACTTC.

CDR3 sequence reads: CATSSFGTGRYYGYTF. Here the CDR3 DNA reads TGTGCCACCAGCAGCTTCGGTACCGGGCGATACTATGGCTACACCTTC. V gene TRBV15 combines with J gene TRBJ1-2; D is unclear. V lost 3 bases and J 3 bases, leaving 17 bases between the germline ends. Germline V gene data show CDR1 as LNHNV and CDR2 as YYDKDF (reference sequence). The CDR3 sequence is 16 residues long.

Of note for this clonotype: A much larger clone sits a single nucleotide away, making a read error possible. This sequence joins TRBV20-1 and TRBJ2-5; 8 positions match TRBD2. V lost 3 bases and J lost 9; bases outside the gene matches: 21. The CDR3 runs 17 residues. Germline lookup yields CDR1 DFQATT and CDR2 SNEGSKA (reference sequence). The CDR3 loop is CSASPPVAGIREWAQYF. The CDR3 DNA reads as TGCAGTGCTAGCCCCCCGGTAGCGGGGATCCGAGAGTGGGCCCAGTACTTC.

This clonotype has ten or more counts. The V gene is TRBV12-3 or TRBV12-4, the J gene TRBJ1-1, with D possibly being TRBD1 (5 bases). Trimming stripped 7 bases from V and 0 bases from J, with 18 bases between. The CDR3 spans 16 residues. The CDR3 DNA follows: TGTGCCAGCATTGAGGAAGGGGCGAACTTGAACACTGAAGCTTTCTTT. Its translation is CASIEEGANLNTEAFF.

This clonotype has at least ten counts. The rearrangement joins TRBV10-2 to TRBJ2-5, with TRBD1 matching over 10 bases. V was clipped by 8 bases and J by 5 bases; unmatched bases: 11. The germline gives CDR1 WSHSY, CDR2 SAAADI. The CDR3 is made up of 15 amino acids. For the CDR3, the DNA is TGCGCCAGCTGCAACCGGGACAGGGGTGGCGAGACCCAGTACTTC. Translating gives CASCNRDRGGETQYF.

This clonotype was recorded many times. The chain links TRBV7-2 to TRBJ2-2; D remains ambiguous. This CDR3 is 18 amino acids long. The germline gives CDR1 SGHTA, CDR2 FQGNSA. Trimming took off 5 bases at V and 0 bases at J, with 19 bases between the two ends. CDR3 sequence reads: CASSPPPSGRPNTGELFF. The CDR3 DNA follows: TGTGCCAGCAGCCCGCCACCCTCGGGCCGGCCGAACACCGGGGAGCTGTTTTTT.

At least ten counts were recorded for this clonotype. V usage is TRBV19 and J usage is TRBJ1-4; weak D call: TRBD1 (5 bases). CDR1 LNHDA and CDR2 SQIVND come from the germline V gene (reference sequence). The CDR3 spans 17 residues. Trimming shortened V by 4 bases and J by 8 bases, and 23 bases separated the two germline ends. The CDR3 region has the DNA TGTGCCAGTAGTACTTACCCACGGACGCCTGGGGCCGAAAAACTGTTTTTT. As protein: CASSTYPRTPGAEKLFF.

This clonotype was found many times. The chain links TRBV30 to TRBJ1-2, with 7 bases identical to TRBD1. V shed 1 base, J shed 4 bases, and the junction held 3 bases outside the gene matches. There are 13 residues in the CDR3. CDR1 and CDR2 from the germline V gene are GTSNPN and SVGIG (reference sequence). The chain's CDR3 is CAWSAGGGYGYTF. In DNA, the CDR3 is TGTGCCTGGAGTGCAGGGGGAGGCTATGGCTACACCTTC.